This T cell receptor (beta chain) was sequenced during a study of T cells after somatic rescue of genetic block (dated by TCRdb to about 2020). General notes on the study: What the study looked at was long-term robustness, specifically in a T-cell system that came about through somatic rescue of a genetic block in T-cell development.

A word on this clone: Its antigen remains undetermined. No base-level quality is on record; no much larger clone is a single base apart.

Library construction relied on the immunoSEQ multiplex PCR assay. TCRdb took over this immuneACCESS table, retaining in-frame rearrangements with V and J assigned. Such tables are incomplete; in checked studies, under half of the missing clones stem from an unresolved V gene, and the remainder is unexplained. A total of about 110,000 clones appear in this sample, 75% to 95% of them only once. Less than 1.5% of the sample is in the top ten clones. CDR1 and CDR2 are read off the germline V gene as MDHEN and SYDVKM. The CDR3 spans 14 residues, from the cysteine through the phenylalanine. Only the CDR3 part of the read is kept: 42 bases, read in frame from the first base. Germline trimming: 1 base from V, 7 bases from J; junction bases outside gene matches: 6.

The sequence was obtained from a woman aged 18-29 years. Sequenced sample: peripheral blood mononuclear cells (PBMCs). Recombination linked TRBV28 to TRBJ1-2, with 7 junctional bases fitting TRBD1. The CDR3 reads CASSLSAGGSGYTF. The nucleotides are TGTGCCAGCAGTTTATCGGCAGGGGGAAGTGGCTACACCTTC.